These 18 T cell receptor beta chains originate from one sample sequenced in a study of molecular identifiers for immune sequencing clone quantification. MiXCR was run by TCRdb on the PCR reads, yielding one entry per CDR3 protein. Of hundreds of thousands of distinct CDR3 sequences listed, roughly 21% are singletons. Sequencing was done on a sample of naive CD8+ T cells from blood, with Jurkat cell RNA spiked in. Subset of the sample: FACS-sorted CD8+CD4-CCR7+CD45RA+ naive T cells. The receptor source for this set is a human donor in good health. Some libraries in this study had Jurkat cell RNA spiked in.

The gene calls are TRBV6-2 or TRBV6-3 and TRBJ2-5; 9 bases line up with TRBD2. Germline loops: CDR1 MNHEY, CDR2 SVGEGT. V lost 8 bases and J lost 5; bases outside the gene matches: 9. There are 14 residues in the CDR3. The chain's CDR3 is CASGGGGAVETQYF. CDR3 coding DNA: TGTGCCAGCGGAGGCGGGGGGGCAGTTGAGACCCAGTACTTC.

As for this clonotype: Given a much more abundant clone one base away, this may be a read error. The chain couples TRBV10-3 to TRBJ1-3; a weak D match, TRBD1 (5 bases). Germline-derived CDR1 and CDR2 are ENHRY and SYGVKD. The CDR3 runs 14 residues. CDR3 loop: CATTPGLSGNTIHF. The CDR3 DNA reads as TGTGCCACAACGCCGGGGCTCTCTGGAAACACCATACATTTT.

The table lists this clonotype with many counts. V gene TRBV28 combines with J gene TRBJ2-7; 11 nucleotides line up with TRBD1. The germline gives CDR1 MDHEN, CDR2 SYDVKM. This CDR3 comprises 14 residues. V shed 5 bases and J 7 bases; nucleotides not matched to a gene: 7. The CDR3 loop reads CASSLDRGRSEQYF. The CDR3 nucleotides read TGTGCCAGCAGTCTGGACAGGGGGCGCAGTGAGCAGTACTTC.

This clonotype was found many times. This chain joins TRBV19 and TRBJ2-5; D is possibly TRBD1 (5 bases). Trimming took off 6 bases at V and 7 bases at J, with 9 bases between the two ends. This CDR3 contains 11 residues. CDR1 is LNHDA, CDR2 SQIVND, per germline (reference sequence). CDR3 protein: CASSETGTQYF. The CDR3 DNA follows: TGTGCCAGTAGCGAAACAGGGACCCAGTACTTC.

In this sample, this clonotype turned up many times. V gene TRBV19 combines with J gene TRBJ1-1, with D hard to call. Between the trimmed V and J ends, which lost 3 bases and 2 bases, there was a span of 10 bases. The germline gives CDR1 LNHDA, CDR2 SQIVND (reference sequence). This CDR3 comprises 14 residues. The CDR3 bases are TGTGCCAGTAGTATCATCCCGGGAAACACTGAAGCTTTCTTT. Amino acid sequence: CASSIIPGNTEAFF.

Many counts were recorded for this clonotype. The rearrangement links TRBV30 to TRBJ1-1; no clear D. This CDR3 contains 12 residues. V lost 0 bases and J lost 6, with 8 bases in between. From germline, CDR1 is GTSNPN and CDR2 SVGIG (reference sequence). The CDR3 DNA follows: TGTGCCTGGAGTGTATTCGGCTCTGAAGCTTTCTTT. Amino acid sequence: CAWSVFGSEAFF.

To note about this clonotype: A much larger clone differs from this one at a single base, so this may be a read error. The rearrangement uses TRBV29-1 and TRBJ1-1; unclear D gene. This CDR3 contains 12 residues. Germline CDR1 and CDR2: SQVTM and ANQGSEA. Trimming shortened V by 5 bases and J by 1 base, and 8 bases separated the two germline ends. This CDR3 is CSVRKENTEAFF. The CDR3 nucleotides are TGCAGCGTTCGGAAGGAGAACACTGAAGCTTTCTTT.

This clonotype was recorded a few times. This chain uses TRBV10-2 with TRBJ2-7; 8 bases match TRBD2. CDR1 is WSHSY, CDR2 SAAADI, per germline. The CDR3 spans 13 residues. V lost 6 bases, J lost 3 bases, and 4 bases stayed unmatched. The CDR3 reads CASRAGVYYEQYF. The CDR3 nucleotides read TGCGCCAGCAGAGCGGGAGTCTACTACGAGCAGTACTTC.

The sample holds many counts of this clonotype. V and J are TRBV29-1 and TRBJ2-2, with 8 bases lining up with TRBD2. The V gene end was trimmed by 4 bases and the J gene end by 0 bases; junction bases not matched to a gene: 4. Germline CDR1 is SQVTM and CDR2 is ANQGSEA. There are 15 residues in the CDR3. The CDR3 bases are TGCAGCGTTGGGACTAGCAATTCGAACACCGGGGAGCTGTTTTTT. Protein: CSVGTSNSNTGELFF.

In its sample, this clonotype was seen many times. CDR3 coding DNA: TGTGCCTGGAGTTTTGGACAGGGGGATCAGCCCCAGCATTTT. Its protein is CAWSFGQGDQPQHF. The chain combines TRBV30 with TRBJ1-5; 10 positions agree with TRBD1. The J segment lost 5 bases and the V segment lost 2 bases, leaving 3 bases of the junction unmatched. Germline-derived CDR1 and CDR2 are GTSNPN and SVGIG (reference sequence). This CDR3 is built from 14 residues. The whole variable domain, filled in from reference TRBV30 and TRBJ1-5, reads SQTIHQWPATLVQPVGSPLSLECTVEGTSNPNLYWYRQAAGRGLQLLFYSVGIGQISSEVPQNLSASRPQDRQFILSSKKLLLSDSGFYLCAWSFGQGDQPQHFGDGTRLSIL.

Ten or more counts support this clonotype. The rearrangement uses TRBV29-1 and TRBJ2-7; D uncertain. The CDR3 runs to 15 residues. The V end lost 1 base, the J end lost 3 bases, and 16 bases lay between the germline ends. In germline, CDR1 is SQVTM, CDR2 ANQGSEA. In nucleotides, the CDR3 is TGCAGCGTTGAAGGAGGTGGGCAGTCTGGCTACGAGCAGTACTTC. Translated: CSVEGGGQSGYEQYF.

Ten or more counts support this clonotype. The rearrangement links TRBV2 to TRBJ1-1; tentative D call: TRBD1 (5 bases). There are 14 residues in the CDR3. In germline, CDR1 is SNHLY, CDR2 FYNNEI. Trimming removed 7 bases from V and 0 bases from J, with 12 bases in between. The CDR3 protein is CASTEGRMNTEAFF. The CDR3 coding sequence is TGTGCCAGCACGGAGGGGAGAATGAACACTGAAGCTTTCTTT.

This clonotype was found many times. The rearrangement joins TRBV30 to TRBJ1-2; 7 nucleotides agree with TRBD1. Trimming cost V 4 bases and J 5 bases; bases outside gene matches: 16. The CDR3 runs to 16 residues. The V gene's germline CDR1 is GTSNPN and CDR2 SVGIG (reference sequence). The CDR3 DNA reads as TGTGCCTGGAACCTCGACAGGGAGGAGGTTTGGTATGGCTACACCTTC. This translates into CAWNLDREEVWYGYTF.

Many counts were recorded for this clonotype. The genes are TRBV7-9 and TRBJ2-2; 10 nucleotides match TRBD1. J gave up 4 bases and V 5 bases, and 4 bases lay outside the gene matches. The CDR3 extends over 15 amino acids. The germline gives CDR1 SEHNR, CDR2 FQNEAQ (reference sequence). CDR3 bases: TGTGCCAGCAGCCCCCGGGACAGGGGCACCGGGGAGCTGTTTTTT. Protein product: CASSPRDRGTGELFF.

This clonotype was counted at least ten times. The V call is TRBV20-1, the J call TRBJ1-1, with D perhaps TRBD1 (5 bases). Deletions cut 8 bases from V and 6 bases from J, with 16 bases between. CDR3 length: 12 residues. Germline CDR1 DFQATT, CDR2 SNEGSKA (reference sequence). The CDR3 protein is CSLRGRLPEAFF. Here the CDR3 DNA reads TGCAGTCTCCGGGGCAGACTGCCTGAAGCTTTCTTT.

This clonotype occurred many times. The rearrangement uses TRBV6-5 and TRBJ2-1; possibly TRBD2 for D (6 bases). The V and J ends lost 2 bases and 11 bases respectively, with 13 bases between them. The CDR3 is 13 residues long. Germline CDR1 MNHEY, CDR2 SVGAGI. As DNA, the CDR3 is TGTGCCAGCAGTTACGTGGAGGGGATGAAGCAGTTCTTC. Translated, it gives CASSYVEGMKQFF.

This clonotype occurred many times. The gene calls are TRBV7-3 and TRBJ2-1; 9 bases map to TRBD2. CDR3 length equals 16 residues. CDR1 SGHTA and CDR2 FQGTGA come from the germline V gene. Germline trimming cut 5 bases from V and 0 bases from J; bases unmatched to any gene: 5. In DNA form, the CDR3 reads TGTGCCAGCAGCCCGGGACTAGCTTACTCCTACAATGAGCAGTTCTTC. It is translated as CASSPGLAYSYNEQFF.

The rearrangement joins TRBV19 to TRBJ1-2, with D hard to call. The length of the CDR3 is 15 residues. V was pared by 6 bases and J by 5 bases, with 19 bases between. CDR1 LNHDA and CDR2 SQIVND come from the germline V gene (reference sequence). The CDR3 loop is CASSLMTADVYGYTF. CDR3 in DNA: TGTGCCAGTAGCCTCATGACGGCGGACGTGTATGGCTACACCTTC.